This T cell receptor (beta chain) derives from a study of T cell responses to AZD1222 COVID-19 vaccine. Study-wide findings and caveats: Mostly white British, mostly female donors; authors suggested clonal diversity may be underestimated. Spike-wide vaccine-associated CD4 TCRs dominated at 160-218 and 743-854. Baseline testing showed seropositivity in only 5 or 6 AZD1222 recipients.

Trimming pared 3 bases from V and 0 bases from J, leaving 15 bases between. This CDR3 is 16 amino acids long. Per germline, CDR1 MDHEN and CDR2 SYDVKM. Here immunoSEQ multiplex PCR was the method, and the copy in TCRdb shows in-frame clones only, minus some. Of 95,000 to 150,000 clones in the sample, around 91% are singletons; the top ten hold 2.5% to 4%. With respect to this clone: Its antigen is undetermined.

The specimen was peripheral blood, collected on day 0 of AZD1222 vaccination. The source is an adult in good health. The chain carries TRBV28 and TRBJ2-7; D perhaps matches TRBD1 (5 bases). Here the CDR3 reads CASSFPYRGGSYEQYF. In DNA, the CDR3 is TGTGCCAGCAGTTTCCCCTATAGGGGTGGCTCCTACGAGCAGTACTTC.